This TCR beta chain is drawn from a study of cytomegalovirus exposure and HLA in healthy donors. V was clipped by 2 bases and J by 5 bases, with 10 bases between them. The CDR3 extends over 13 amino acids. Germline V CDR1 and CDR2: SGHDN, FVKESK. Study conclusions and caveats: Many donors carried some public TCRs, although rarity characterized most TCR sequences.

PCR involved 60 Vbeta and 13 Jbeta primers. The data were produced by immunoSEQ multiplex PCR, yet TCRdb's version contains in-frame clones alone and is incomplete. The data hold 100,000 to 150,000 clones, with 75% to 80% observed a single time. Comments on this clone: Its antigen is unidentified.

Nominal health characterized the donors when sampled, though unrecorded immune exposures were likely. The receptor comes from a male donor in good health and CMV-seronegative. Material: PBMCs. V and J are TRBV14 and TRBJ2-7; weak D call: TRBD1 (5 bases). CDR3 residues: CASSQQGRNEQYF. The CDR3 DNA reads as TGTGCCAGCAGCCAACAGGGAAGGAACGAGCAGTACTTC.